The 30 T cell receptor beta chains presented below share a single source sample, sequenced in a study of molecular identifiers for immune sequencing clone quantification. One entry per CDR3 protein results from TCRdb running MiXCR on the PCR reads. The sample includes about 500,000 distinct CDR3 sequences, roughly a fifth of them seen just once. The specimen sequenced was naive CD8+ T cells from blood, with Jurkat cell RNA spiked in. Subset indicated: FACS-sorted CD8+CD4-CCR7+CD45RA+ naive T cells. All receptors come from a human donor in good health. Some libraries in this study had Jurkat cell RNA spiked in.

The chain combines TRBV6-6 with TRBJ1-4, with D hard to call. The germline V and J ends were trimmed by 4 bases and 0 bases, with 15 bases remaining between them. The CDR3 is 17 amino acids. Germline V gene lookup returns CDR1 MNHNY and CDR2 SVGAGI (reference sequence). The CDR3: CASSLAPADPTNEKLFF. CDR3 DNA sequence: TGTGCCAGCAGTTTAGCCCCCGCAGATCCAACTAATGAAAAACTGTTTTTT.

On this clonotype itself: This clone may be a read error of a much larger clone one base away. The V and J genes are TRBV30 and TRBJ2-7, with D perhaps assigned TRBD1 or TRBD2 (5 bases each). The CDR3 has 14 residues. From germline, CDR1 is GTSNPN and CDR2 SVGIG (reference sequence). V lost 0 bases and J lost 5, with 14 bases in between. CDR3: CAWSVPKGRNEQYF. In DNA, the CDR3 is TGTGCCTGGAGTGTACCCAAGGGGAGAAACGAGCAGTACTTC.

In this sample, this clonotype turned up many times. The chain has TRBV19 and TRBJ2-2, with D tentatively TRBD1 or TRBD2 (6 bases each). Between the trimmed V and J ends, which lost 3 bases and 5 bases, there was a span of 13 bases. The CDR3 consists of 15 residues. Germline loops: CDR1 LNHDA, CDR2 SQIVND (reference sequence). The CDR3 nucleotides are TGTGCCAGTAGTATTGGGACACGGGGGACCGGGGAGCTGTTTTTT. Translating it yields CASSIGTRGTGELFF.

In this sample, this clonotype turned up many times. The chain joins TRBV10-3 to TRBJ2-5; no clear D gene. The CDR3 is 11 amino acids. Trimming stripped 3 bases from V and 1 base from J, with 0 bases between. Germline CDR1 ENHRY, CDR2 SYGVKD. CDR3 nucleotides: TGTGCCATCAGTGACCAAGAGACCCAGTACTTC. Encoded protein: CAISDQETQYF.

The V gene is TRBV6-2 or TRBV6-3, the J gene TRBJ2-1, with TRBD2 matching over 7 bases. The V gene end was trimmed by 7 bases and the J gene end by 12 bases; junction bases not matched to a gene: 18. The CDR3 length is 15 residues. Germline V CDR1 and CDR2: MNHEY, SVGEGT. The CDR3 is CASTLGGDYDAAQFF. The CDR3 coding sequence is TGTGCCAGCACCCTTGGCGGGGACTACGACGCGGCGCAGTTCTTC.

V gene TRBV11-2 combines with J gene TRBJ2-2; a weak D match, TRBD2 (6 bases). Germline V gene sequence: CDR1 SGHAT, CDR2 FQNNGV. This CDR3 has 16 residues. V was cut by 0 bases and J by 6 bases, with 14 bases left in between. The DNA of the CDR3 is TGTGCCAGCAGCTTAGATCCCGCGGGACTGGCCGGGGAGCTGTTTTTT. Translating it yields CASSLDPAGLAGELFF.

This clonotype was observed at least ten times. The rearrangement uses TRBV24-1 and TRBJ2-5, with a possible D match to TRBD1 (5 bases). CDR1 and CDR2 from the germline V gene are KGHDR and SFDVKD. This CDR3 region has 14 residues. The V end lost 9 bases, the J end lost 2 bases, and 15 bases lay between the germline ends. Here the CDR3 DNA reads TGTGCCACCCGATCCAGGGTCGGACAAGAGACCCAGTACTTC. It encodes CATRSRVGQETQYF.

This clonotype was observed many times. The rearrangement links TRBV12-3 or TRBV12-4 to TRBJ2-2; weak D call: TRBD2 (6 bases). V lost 3 bases to trimming and J lost 6 bases, with 8 bases between them. This CDR3 spans 13 amino acids. CDR3 in amino acids: CASSFTGAGELFF. CDR3 in DNA: TGTGCCAGCAGTTTTACGGGAGCCGGGGAGCTGTTTTTT.

This clonotype was detected only a few times. The chain links TRBV12-3 or TRBV12-4 to TRBJ1-2; D is ambiguous. V was clipped by 1 base and J by 7 bases, with 7 bases between them. The CDR3 consists of 12 residues. In DNA, the CDR3 is TGTGCCAGCAGTTTAGGTGGCATTGGCTACACCTTC. This codes for CASSLGGIGYTF.

This clonotype turned up a few times. The chain uses TRBV7-9 and TRBJ2-7; D uncertain. This CDR3 is built from 15 residues. The germline CDR1 and CDR2 sequences are SEHNR and FQNEAQ (reference sequence). Trimming stripped 3 bases from V and 2 bases from J, with 14 bases between. The CDR3, as DNA: TGTGCCAGCAGCTTTCCTGGCGGCGGTACCTACGAGCAGTACTTC. Protein: CASSFPGGGTYEQYF. The full variable domain, rest sourced from reference TRBV7-9 and TRBJ2-7, is DTGVSQNPRHKITKRGQNVTFRCDPISEHNRLYWYRQTLGQGPEFLTYFQNEAQLEKSRLLSDRFSAERPKGSFSTLEIQRTEQGDSAMYLCASSFPGGGTYEQYFGPGTRLTVT.

At least ten counts were recorded for this clonotype. The chain recombines TRBV14 with TRBJ2-7, with D maybe TRBD2 (5 bases). Germline CDR1 is SGHDN and CDR2 is FVKESK. The V end was cut by 1 base, the J end by 2 bases, with 15 bases between. This CDR3 contains 16 residues. The CDR3 DNA is TGTGCCAGCAGCCAAGGGACCAACCGGGGTACCTACGAGCAGTACTTC. Translating it yields CASSQGTNRGTYEQYF.

Ten or more counts support this clonotype. The V and J genes are TRBV2 and TRBJ2-2, with a possible D match to TRBD1 (6 bases). Germline lookup yields CDR1 SNHLY and CDR2 FYNNEI. The CDR3 runs 16 residues. The V gene lost 1 base and the J gene lost 10 bases, with 19 bases spanning the gap. The CDR3 here is CASSEEFYRANKELFF. The CDR3, as DNA: TGTGCCAGCAGTGAAGAATTCTACAGGGCGAACAAGGAGCTGTTTTTT. The whole variable domain, filled in from reference TRBV2 and TRBJ2-2, reads EPEVTQTPSHQVTQMGQEVILRCVPISNHLYFYWYRQILGQKVEFLVSFYNNEISEKSEIFDDQFSVERPDGSNFTLKIRSTKLEDSAMYFCASSEEFYRANKELFFGEGSRLTVL.

The sample holds many counts of this clonotype. V gene TRBV12-3 or TRBV12-4 combines with J gene TRBJ2-3, with 8 bases identical to TRBD2. The trim removed 1 base at V and 4 bases at J, leaving 10 bases unmatched. The CDR3 has 17 amino acids. The CDR3 bases are TGTGCCAGCAGTTTAGTCCCAGGCGGGGGGACCCCAGATACGCAGTATTTT. It encodes CASSLVPGGGTPDTQYF.

The chain couples TRBV4-3 to TRBJ2-2; TRBD2 agrees at 10 bases. This CDR3 contains 18 residues. Germline trimming cut 0 bases from V and 4 bases from J; bases unmatched to any gene: 8. CDR1 LGHNA and CDR2 YSLEER come from the germline V gene. The CDR3 DNA sequence: TGCGCCAGCAGCCAAGATTTAATGCTAGCGGGGGCCACCGGGGAGCTGTTTTTT. Its protein product is CASSQDLMLAGATGELFF.

This clonotype occurred many times. The chain links TRBV4-3 to TRBJ1-1; D remains unclear. The CDR3 has 13 amino acids. The V gene lost 1 base and the J gene lost 4 bases, with 7 bases spanning the gap. CDR1 and CDR2 from the germline V gene are LGHNA and YSLEER. CDR3 nucleotides: TGCGCCAGCAGCCAAGCCCCGACCACTGAAGCTTTCTTT. It codes for CASSQAPTTEAFF.

The rearrangement uses TRBV2 and TRBJ1-6; TRBD1 agrees at 7 bases. From germline, CDR1 is SNHLY and CDR2 FYNNEI. The CDR3 spans 15 residues. The V gene end was trimmed by 1 base and the J gene end by 4 bases; junction bases not matched to a gene: 1. In DNA form, the CDR3 reads TGTGCCAGCAGTGAAGGGGACAGATATAATTCACCCCTCCACTTT. Protein sequence: CASSEGDRYNSPLHF.

This clonotype was seen only a few times. CDR3: CASSQKATGETEAFF. In DNA form, the CDR3 reads TGTGCCAGCAGCCAAAAAGCGACAGGGGAAACTGAAGCTTTCTTT. The chain employs TRBV16 and TRBJ1-1, with 8 bases identical to TRBD1. CDR1 is KGHSY and CDR2 is FQNENV in the germline V gene. J was trimmed by 5 bases and V by 2 bases; bases with no gene match: 7. This CDR3 spans 15 amino acids.

This clonotype is a singleton in its sample. A read error may be the cause here, since a much bigger clone is one base away. This chain links TRBV6-2 or TRBV6-3 with TRBJ1-2; no reliable D call. Germline assignment: CDR1 MNHEY and CDR2 SVGEGT. The CDR3 extends over 13 amino acids. The CDR3 loop is CASSYIQYYGYAF. DNA for the CDR3: TGTGCCAGCAGTTACATTCAGTACTATGGCTACGCCTTC.

This clonotype has a handful of counts. The chain employs TRBV27 and TRBJ1-2; 8 nucleotides align to TRBD1. This CDR3 has 15 residues. Germline CDR1 MNHEY, CDR2 SMNVEV (reference sequence). Trimming removed 5 bases from V and 4 bases from J; junction bases left unmatched: 9. CDR3 protein: CASSPTGTGSYGYTF. The CDR3 DNA reads TGTGCCAGCAGTCCTACCGGGACAGGTTCCTATGGCTACACCTTC.

The chain links TRBV28 to TRBJ2-5; TRBD2 matches at 8 bases. The CDR3 has 15 amino acids. Germline CDR1 and CDR2: MDHEN and SYDVKM. After removal of 7 bases from V and 3 bases from J, the junction contained 10 bases not matched to a gene. This CDR3 is CASTFLAGVKETQYF. The CDR3 nucleotides are TGTGCCAGCACCTTCCTAGCGGGCGTAAAAGAGACCCAGTACTTC.

This clonotype was counted a single time. The chain links TRBV28 to TRBJ2-3; D gene ambiguous. V was shortened by 11 bases and J by 4 bases, with 22 bases between the two germline ends. The CDR3 length is 15 residues. Germline lookup yields CDR1 MDHEN and CDR2 SYDVKM. The CDR3, as DNA: TGTGCCGGCATGGCTTTTCTGGAGACACCAGATACGCAGTATTTT. Amino acid sequence: CAGMAFLETPDTQYF.

The table lists this clonotype with many counts. V gene TRBV27 combines with J gene TRBJ2-7; either TRBD1 or TRBD2 may supply D (5 bases each). CDR3 size: 16 residues. The germline V gene encodes CDR1 MNHEY and CDR2 SMNVEV (reference sequence). Trimming left V 0 bases short and J 3 bases short, with 15 bases between. The CDR3 coding sequence is TGTGCCAGCAGTTTATCCATCGGGACGTCGGGCTACGAGCAGTACTTC. This translates into CASSLSIGTSGYEQYF.

A word on this clonotype: The junction departs from germline at one end; a sequencing error may be responsible. The J gene is TRBJ2-3, the V gene TRBV6-1; D uncertain. Per germline, CDR1 MNHNS and CDR2 SASEGT. This CDR3 has 13 amino acids. CDR3 residues: CACRPVLTDTQYF. The DNA of the CDR3 is TGTGCCTGCAGGCCAGTTTTGACAGATACGCAGTATTTT.

Ten or more counts support this clonotype. This chain uses TRBV24-1 with TRBJ2-1; tentative D call: TRBD2 (6 bases). Per germline, CDR1 KGHDR and CDR2 SFDVKD. Trimming removed 2 bases at V and 6 bases at J, with 13 bases between. The CDR3 length is 15 residues. The CDR3 nucleotides read TGTGCCACCAGTGATTCCCTGGTGGGGGGCAATGAGCAGTTCTTC. Its translation: CATSDSLVGGNEQFF.

The chain is built from TRBV7-9 and TRBJ2-2; D unclear. The germline gives CDR1 SEHNR, CDR2 FQNEAQ (reference sequence). This CDR3 has 12 residues. With 3 bases removed from V and 8 bases from J, the gap between germline ends came to 7 bases. The CDR3 loop reads CASSFYRGELFF. CDR3 nucleotides: TGTGCCAGCAGCTTTTACCGGGGGGAGCTGTTTTTT.

The chain combines TRBV6-6 with TRBJ1-4, with D hard to call. CDR1 and CDR2 from the germline V gene are MNHNY and SVGAGI (reference sequence). The length of the CDR3 is 14 residues. Trimming cost V 3 bases and J 5 bases, with 10 bases left between them. The CDR3 spells CASSYVGSNEKLFF. CDR3 coding DNA: TGTGCCAGCAGTTATGTGGGGTCCAATGAAAAACTGTTTTTT.

This clonotype was recorded at least ten times. This chain links TRBV27 with TRBJ2-7, with D perhaps given as TRBD1 or TRBD2 (6 bases each). The CDR3 is made up of 13 amino acids. V lost 5 bases, J lost 6 bases, and 14 bases lay in between. The germline V gene encodes CDR1 MNHEY and CDR2 SMNVEV (reference sequence). The CDR3 DNA reads as TGTGCCAGCAGTCTTCGTGGAGGGGGCGAGCAGTACTTC. The encoded protein is CASSLRGGGEQYF.

The chain joins TRBV28 to TRBJ1-2; a possible D gene is TRBD1 (6 bases). From germline, CDR1 is MDHEN and CDR2 SYDVKM. The ends were cut back, 3 bases at V and 4 bases at J, with 15 bases in the middle. The CDR3 extends over 15 amino acids. The CDR3 DNA is TGTGCCAGCAGTTTGGGGGCGGACTCCAGCTATGGCTACACCTTC. As protein: CASSLGADSSYGYTF.

This chain links TRBV6-5 with TRBJ2-7; D not certain. V was cut by 0 bases and J by 9 bases, with 12 bases left in between. Per the germline V gene, CDR1 is MNHEY and CDR2 is SVGAGI. The CDR3 extends over 13 amino acids. The CDR3 DNA is TGTGCCAGCAGTTACTCTTCGGTTCTGGGGCAGTACTTC. Protein: CASSYSSVLGQYF.

This clonotype was counted at least ten times. The chain is built from TRBV7-2 and TRBJ2-7, with TRBD1 as a possible D gene (5 bases). The V and J ends lost 0 bases and 3 bases respectively, with 12 bases between them. Germline CDR1 is SGHTA and CDR2 is FQGNSA. This CDR3 region has 15 residues. The DNA of the CDR3 is TGTGCCAGCAGCTTAGCCCAGGGTACCTTCTACGAGCAGTACTTC. Protein product: CASSLAQGTFYEQYF.